Listed here is a single T cell receptor beta chain. Method: immunoSEQ multiplex PCR; TCRdb's copy keeps in-frame clones and lacks some. The sample includes 140,000 or so clones, roughly 89% of them seen just once. This record belongs to a study of control samples from healthy donors and cancer patients. The CDR3 is 14 residues long. From germline, CDR1 is GTSNPN and CDR2 SVGIG (reference sequence). V gave up 1 base and J gave up 4 bases, with 10 bases separating them. The sequence derives from a man aged 25-45 years in good health. The chain recombines TRBV30 with TRBJ1-4; no reliable D call. The sequencing input was blood. The CDR3: CAWSGISFNEKLFF. CDR3 nucleotides: TGTGCCTGGAGTGGTATCAGTTTTAATGAAAAACTGTTTTTT.